A single count supports the clone carrying this T cell receptor beta chain. The J segment lost 2 bases and the V segment lost 5 bases, leaving 5 bases of the junction unmatched. CDR1 and CDR2 from the germline V gene are PRHDT and FYEKMQ (reference sequence). This CDR3 is built from 14 residues. This sample was taken from a study of T-cell memory formation after mild COVID-19. One entry per CDR3 protein results from TCRdb running MiXCR on the 5' RACE reads. The data show about half a million distinct CDR3 sequences, about 20% seen once. The TCR originated in an adult woman who had mild COVID-19 (a few samples of this study predate the infection). Cell type and time point are not known. The specimen sequenced was PBMCs or a T cell subset sorted from them (not recorded which). The chain combines TRBV13 with TRBJ1-2; 7 bases align to TRBD1. In DNA, the CDR3 is TGTGCCAGCAGCATCCGGGGACAGAACTATGGCTACACCTTC. It is translated as CASSIRGQNYGYTF.